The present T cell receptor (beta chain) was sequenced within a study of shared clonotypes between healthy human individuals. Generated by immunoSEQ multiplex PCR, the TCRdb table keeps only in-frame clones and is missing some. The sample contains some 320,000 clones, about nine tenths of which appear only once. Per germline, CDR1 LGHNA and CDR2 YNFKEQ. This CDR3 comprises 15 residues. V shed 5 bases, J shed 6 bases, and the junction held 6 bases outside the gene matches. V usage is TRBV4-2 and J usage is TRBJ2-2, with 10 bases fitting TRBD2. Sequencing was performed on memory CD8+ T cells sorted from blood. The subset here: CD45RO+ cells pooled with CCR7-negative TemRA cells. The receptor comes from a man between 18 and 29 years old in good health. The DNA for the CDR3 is TGTGCCAGCAGCATCAGCGGGGGGGTCCCCGGGGAGCTGTTTTTT. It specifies CASSISGGVPGELFF.